This T cell receptor beta chain was found in a study of regulatory T cells in long-lasting Graves disease (dated by TCRdb to the early 2020s). As for the study more broadly: Patients with newly diagnosed Graves' disease had been on antithyroid drugs for under 3 months. Peripheral blood TCR sequencing and RNA sequencing compared persistent Graves' disease patients with newly diagnosed Graves' disease patients. The study was conducted in China and was registered as a clinical trial. A total of around 35 samples underwent TCR sequencing: 13 from persistent and around 20 from newly diagnosed Graves' disease patients.

What the research found in general, with its limitations: Only the TCR beta chain was sequenced and analyzed. The study examined only peripheral blood because the primary lesion, thyroid tissue, could not be accessed. Compared with newly diagnosed patients, patients with persistent Graves' disease had lower TCR Shannon entropy and fewer highly expanded clones, which suggests clonal expansion. The authors acknowledged the small sample size as a limitation that may reduce accuracy. More public clonotypes were shared among persistent patients (more than 2,500) than among newly diagnosed patients (more than 950). TRBV28, TRBJ1-2 and TRBJ2-5 were preferentially used in persistent disease, while TRBV20-1 and TRBJ2-1 were favored in newly diagnosed disease.

The CDR3 runs 16 residues from the cysteine to the phenylalanine. CDR3 DNA only is kept here, 48 bases in frame from base 1. The germline V gene specifies SGHAT as CDR1 and FQNNGV as CDR2. V is cut back by 4 bases and J by 4 bases, with 10 bases in the junction unmatched. This clonotype was found many times. Its antigen is not yet known. Base-call qualities are not available, and no considerably larger clone is one nucleotide away. What this sample's time point label stands for: newly diagnosed GD, antithyroid drugs for less than 3 months. For both TCR sequencing and RNA sequencing, RNA was extracted from PBMCs in TRIzol. Graves' disease was diagnosed according to American Thyroid Association guidelines. The patients came from an endocrinology department in Xi'an, China. Each patient gave roughly 10 milliliters of peripheral blood, collected in an EDTA anticoagulant tube. PBMCs were isolated by Ficoll Paque Plus density gradient separation without further T cell sorting. RNA quality was checked with an Agilent 2100 Bioanalyzer and agarose gel, and concentration with a NanoDrop 2000.

The library relied on multiplex PCR. Sequencing was carried out with an Illumina HiSeq 4000. To build TCR beta libraries, CDR3 regions were amplified by Arm-PCR using iRepertoire HTBI primers. Before sequencing, the PCR products underwent gel purification. On the authors' methods: A total of some 60 TRBV and under 15 TRBJ segments were identified across samples and were used for gene usage analysis of CDR3 amino acid clonotypes. COPE and FqMerger were used to merge filtered high-quality paired reads into contigs. BLAST was used to align contigs to IMGT TRBV, TRBD and TRBJ reference genes, and CDR3 was defined according to IMGT. Highly expanded clones were defined as clonotypes with a frequency above 0.1%. Shannon entropy was used to measure repertoire diversity, and the Gini coefficient was used to measure V-J evenness. Clonotypes shared by more than one individual were considered public. TCRdb ran its own pipeline on the public reads, namely fastp trimming at Q25 and MiXCR clone calling, and kept in-frame beta chains. One record per CDR3 amino acid sequence lists the most common genes and DNA. TCRdb, not the original authors, processed these V and J calls. This sample holds 500,000 or so distinct CDR3 sequences; around 15% were observed only once. More than 9% of the sample goes to the ten largest clones.

The same data also went into a second study, on T cells in Graves' hyperthyroidism and ophthalmopathy. According to the second study: Stable Graves' hyperthyroidism was defined as the absence of progression to ophthalmopathy over 18 months of follow-up. Hyperthyroidism patients were aged 18 to 65 years and newly diagnosed, with disease duration of less than 2 months. Any patient with an uncontrolled infection, another autoimmune disease, pregnancy or lactation was excluded. Clinical symptoms, serum thyroxine and TRAb, thyroid ultrasound, and orbital computed tomography formed the basis for the diagnoses. For the first round of RT-PCR on the TCR CDR3, the HTBI primer set was used together with the Qiagen OneStep RT-PCR kit. Most expanded thyroid clonotypes (frequency above 0.001) were also found in blood, which suggests that blood repertoires may mirror thyroid immune responses. In cross-validation, a model built on a 13 V-J signature told ophthalmopathy apart from stable hyperthyroidism with under 90% sensitivity and about 81% specificity, and in testing the same model reached 80%/75%. In validation, progression to ophthalmopathy was predicted by the model with about 70% sensitivity and 72% to 85% specificity, a median of approximately 6.5 months before onset. A discovery cohort of about 100 patients, 43 with Graves' ophthalmopathy and about 58 with stable Graves' hyperthyroidism, was used to find distinguishing TCR V-J signatures. Whether ophthalmopathy could be predicted prospectively was tested in an independent validation cohort made up of 18 to 20 hyperthyroidism patients plus 17 patients who later progressed to ophthalmopathy. The 85 to 100 discovery patients were divided at random into training and test sets in a 7:3 ratio. In addition, the study compared T-cell repertoires in thyroid tissue and in blood from roughly six Graves' hyperthyroidism patients. After sampling, hyperthyroidism patients received methimazole starting at 30 mg daily, and ophthalmopathy patients received high-dose intravenous methylprednisolone. The libraries were constructed in a second round of multiplex PCR and then size-selected and purified. Sequencing of the libraries was done on an Illumina HiSeq2000 using paired-end 100 bp reads. SOAPnuke was used to process the raw data, throwing out any read that contained adapters or uncalled bases, had a mean Phred below 15, or lacked an exact constant-primer or identifier match. COPE v1.2.5 was used to merge the high-quality paired reads, and each unique nucleotide sequence was defined as a clonotype. Clonotypes were aligned to IMGT TRBV, TRBD and TRBJ reference segments using MiTCR v1.1. Analysis was restricted to V-J combinations with a frequency above 0.0001, which covered roughly 99% of repertoires. A TCS score was defined as the ratio of F50 (clonal expansion) to E x V (chaos), with BLOSUM62-based TCRdist applied between CDR3 peptides within each V-J. Welch's t-statistics and random forest reduced some 510 V-J features to roughly 13, which were used in a naive Bayes classifier (R e1071). Sample size was not statistically predetermined, and blinding of investigators to group allocation was not performed. The paper describes TCR Vbeta CDR3 sequencing of 140 or so peripheral blood samples, made up of approximately 40 ophthalmopathy patients, approximately 73 hyperthyroidism patients and roughly 17 progressor patients.

Recombination connected TRBV11-2 to TRBJ2-1; TRBD2 fits 7 bases in the junction. The origin of this receptor is a man aged 40-49 years with Graves disease. Donor details come from another sample of the same person, matched by shared clones. The material sequenced was peripheral blood mononuclear cells (PBMCs), taken at new diagnosis, from a patient treated with antithyroid drugs. The CDR3 loop reads CASSYPPGGPYNEQFF. The nucleotide sequence is given as TGTGCCAGCAGCTACCCTCCGGGAGGCCCTTACAATGAGCAGTTCTTC.